These 3 T cell receptor beta chains came from one sample sequenced in a study of cytomegalovirus exposure and HLA in healthy donors. Amplification used 60 Vbeta primers and 13 Jbeta primers. Assay: immunoSEQ multiplex PCR; the TCRdb copy retains only in-frame clones and omits some. The sample has under 140,000 clones; 75% to 80% are singletons. Material for sequencing was PBMCs. The receptors here all came from a woman aged 25-40 years in good health and CMV-seronegative.

The chain links TRBV9 to TRBJ1-1; D not certain. This CDR3 region has 14 residues. Per germline, CDR1 SGDLS and CDR2 YYNGEE. Trimming removed 0 bases from V and 0 bases from J, with 6 bases in between. In DNA form, the CDR3 reads TGTGCCAGCAGCGTAGGTTCGGTGAACACTGAAGCTTTCTTT. This gives the protein CASSVGSVNTEAFF.

This clone has only one observation. The V call is TRBV6-5, the J call TRBJ2-1, with 7 bases lining up with TRBD2. Germline values: CDR1 MNHEY, CDR2 SVGAGI. The CDR3 is made up of 15 amino acids. The ends lost 6 bases at V and 5 bases at J; junction bases unmatched: 10. DNA for the CDR3: TGTGCCAGCAGCCGACGATTAACTAGCGACAATGAGCAGTTCTTC. It codes for CASSRRLTSDNEQFF.

The CDR3 DNA sequence: TGTGCCAGCAGTTACTCCCCAGGGGGCGGCGGCGGCTACACCTTC. The encoded protein is CASSYSPGGGGGYTF. The chain is built from TRBV6-5 and TRBJ1-2, with 8 bases identical to TRBD1. Germline lookup yields CDR1 MNHEY and CDR2 SVGAGI. The CDR3 has 15 amino acids. V shed 0 bases, J shed 8 bases, and the junction held 8 bases outside the gene matches.